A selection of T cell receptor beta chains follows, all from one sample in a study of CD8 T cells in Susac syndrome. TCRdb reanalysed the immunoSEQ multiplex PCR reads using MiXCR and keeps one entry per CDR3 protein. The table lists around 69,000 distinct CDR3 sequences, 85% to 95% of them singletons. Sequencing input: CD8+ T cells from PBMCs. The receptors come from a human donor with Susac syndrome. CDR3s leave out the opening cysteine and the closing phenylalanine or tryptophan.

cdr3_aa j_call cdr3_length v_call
ASSSGGNSPLH TRBJ1-6 11 TRBV7-3
ASSWDGSSYEQY TRBJ2-7 12 TRBV5-4
ASSQGTGTAGYT TRBJ1-2 12 TRBV4-1
ASSFYWDTEAF TRBJ1-1 11 TRBV12-3/TRBV12-4
ASITLVGELF TRBJ2-2 10 TRBV6-1
ASSPALRDYGYT TRBJ1-2 12 TRBV5-4
ATLVINYGYT TRBJ1-2 10 TRBV28
ASRSLGPELNQY TRBJ2-4 12 TRBV12-3/TRBV12-4
SARVRAVPLYEQY TRBJ2-7 13 TRBV20-1
ASSEVGGPENEQF TRBJ2-1 13 TRBV2
ASSSRRSGTNNEQF TRBJ2-1 14 TRBV27
ASSSRTVVKSGYT TRBJ1-2 13 TRBV7-2
ASSSSGKAYEQY TRBJ2-7 12 TRBV9
ASKLTGASGSYEQY TRBJ2-7 14 TRBV6-2/TRBV6-3
ASSPSPPNTGELF TRBJ2-2 13 TRBV28
SAQRGGSEAF TRBJ1-1 10 TRBV20-1
ASLNRGLYGYT TRBJ1-2 11 TRBV2
ASTIGDRGPHNEQF TRBJ2-1 14 TRBV6-6
SVYGTAMNEQF TRBJ2-1 11 TRBV29-1
ASSRGGGQPQH TRBJ1-5 11 TRBV25-1
ASTLFAGEAF TRBJ1-1 10 TRBV6-6
ASSDQLNTEAF TRBJ1-1 11 TRBV27
ATSDSGTSHEQF TRBJ2-1 12 TRBV24-1
ASSISPGLAVNEQF TRBJ2-1 14 TRBV19
ASSVYRESDSWRNTEAF TRBJ1-1 17 TRBV7-9
ASSFGNSNQPQH TRBJ1-5 12 TRBV5-8
ASSGDVKGPYNEQF TRBJ2-1 14 TRBV12-3/TRBV12-4
SATVTGPNQPQH TRBJ1-5 12 TRBV20-1
SARGQGFGGDTQY TRBJ2-3 13 TRBV20-1
SASGTSGGVGRGLEQF TRBJ2-1 16 TRBV20-1
ASSLFTGNQPQH TRBJ1-5 12 TRBV7-2
ASSRGHPVSEAF TRBJ1-1 12 TRBV7-9
ASSMTREPHEQY TRBJ2-7 12 TRBV19
ASSSGQGTNTEAF TRBJ1-1 13 TRBV5-1
RVAGDKTGYEQY TRBJ2-7 12 TRBV20-1
ASSPLRGRLAAKDEQY TRBJ2-7 16 TRBV7-9
ASPPDLPITDTQY TRBJ2-3 13 TRBV28
ASPEMEGVCTGELF TRBJ2-2 14 TRBV19
ASSERTSSNNEQF TRBJ2-1 13 TRBV2
ASSFWDPSTDTQY TRBJ2-3 13 TRBV5-1